This TCR beta chain originates from a study of beta chain features in type 1 diabetes. Study-wide findings and caveats: There was a moderate but significant shortening of TCRB CDR3s in all four CD4+ subsets of Type 1 diabetes patients.

Remarks on this clone: The target antigen is unknown.

Expressed TCRB transcripts were sequenced after all isolated RNA was converted to cDNA. Libraries were prepared by immunoSEQ multiplex PCR; TCRdb keeps only in-frame clonotypes and omits some of them. The sample includes approximately 600,000 clones, around an eighth of them seen just once. The V end lost 6 bases, the J end lost 6 bases, and 15 bases lay between the germline ends. Germline assignment: CDR1 KGHSH and CDR2 LQKENI. This CDR3 spans 15 amino acids. The chain uses TRBV18 and TRBJ1-6, with D perhaps matching TRBD1 (5 bases). Sequences were obtained from naive CD4+ T cells from blood. This TCR was recovered from a man aged 25-45 years with type 1 diabetes. The CDR3 protein is CASSPNVRGNSPLHF. The CDR3 DNA is TGTGCCAGCTCCCCTAACGTTAGGGGTAATTCACCCCTCCACTTT.